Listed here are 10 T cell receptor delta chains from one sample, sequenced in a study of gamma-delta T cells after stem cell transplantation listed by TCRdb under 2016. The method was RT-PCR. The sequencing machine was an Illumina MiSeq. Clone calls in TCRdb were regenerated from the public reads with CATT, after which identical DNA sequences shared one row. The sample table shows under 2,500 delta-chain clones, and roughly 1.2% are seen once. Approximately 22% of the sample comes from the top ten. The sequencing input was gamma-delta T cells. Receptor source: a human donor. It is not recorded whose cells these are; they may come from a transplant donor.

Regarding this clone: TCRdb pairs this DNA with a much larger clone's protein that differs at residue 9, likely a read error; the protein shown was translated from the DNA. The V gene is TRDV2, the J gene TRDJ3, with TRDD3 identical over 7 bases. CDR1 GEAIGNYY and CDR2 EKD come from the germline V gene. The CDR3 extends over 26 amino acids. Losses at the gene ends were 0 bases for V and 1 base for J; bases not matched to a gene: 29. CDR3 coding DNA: TGTGCCTGTGACACCGTAAAGCCCCGGGGGCTGGGGGCCACCCTTCTCAGTTCCTGGGACACCCGACAGATGTTTTTC. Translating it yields CACDTVKPRGLGATLLSSWDTRQMFF.

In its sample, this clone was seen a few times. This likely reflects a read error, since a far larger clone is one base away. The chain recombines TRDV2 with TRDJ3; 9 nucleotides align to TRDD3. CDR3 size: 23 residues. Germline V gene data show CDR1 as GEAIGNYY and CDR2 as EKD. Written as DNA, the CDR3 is TGTGCCCGTGACACCGTGGGCTTACTAGCTGGGGGATTACGCTCCTGGGACACCCGACAGATGTTTTTC. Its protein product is CARDTVGLLAGGLRSWDTRQMFF.

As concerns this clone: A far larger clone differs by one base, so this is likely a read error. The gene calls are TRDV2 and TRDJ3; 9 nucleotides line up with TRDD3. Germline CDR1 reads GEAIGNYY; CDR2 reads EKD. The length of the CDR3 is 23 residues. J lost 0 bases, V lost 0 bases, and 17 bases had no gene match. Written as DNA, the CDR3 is TGTGCCTGTGACACCGCGGGCTTACTAGCTGGGGGATTACGCTCCTGGGACACCCGACAGATGTTTTTC. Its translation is CACDTAGLLAGGLRSWDTRQMFF.

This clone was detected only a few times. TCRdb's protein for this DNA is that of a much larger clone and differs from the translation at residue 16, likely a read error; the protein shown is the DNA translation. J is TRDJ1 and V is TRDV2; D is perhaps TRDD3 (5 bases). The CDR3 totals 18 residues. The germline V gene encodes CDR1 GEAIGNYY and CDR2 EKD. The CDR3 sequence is CACDLITLGTQYTDKPIF. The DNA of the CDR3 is TGTGCCTGTGACCTTATTACCTTGGGGACACAGTACACCGATAAACCCATCTTT.

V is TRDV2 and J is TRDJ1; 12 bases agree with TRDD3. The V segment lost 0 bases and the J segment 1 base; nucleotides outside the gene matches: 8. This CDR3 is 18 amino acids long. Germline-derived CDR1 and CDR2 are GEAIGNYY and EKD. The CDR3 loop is CACDTLILGDTLTDKLIF. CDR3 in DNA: TGTGCCTGTGACACCCTAATACTGGGGGATACCCTCACCGATAAACTCATCTTT.

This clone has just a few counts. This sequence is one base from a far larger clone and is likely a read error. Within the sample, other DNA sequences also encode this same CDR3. In DNA, the CDR3 is TGTGCCTGTGACATACTGGGTGATTCGTACACCGATAAACTCATCTTT. Its translation: CACDILGDSYTDKLIF. The V call is TRDV2, the J call TRDJ1, with D perhaps TRDD3 (6 bases). Germline loops: CDR1 GEAIGNYY, CDR2 EKD. V was cut by 2 bases and J by 0 bases, with 15 bases left in between. This CDR3 spans 16 amino acids.

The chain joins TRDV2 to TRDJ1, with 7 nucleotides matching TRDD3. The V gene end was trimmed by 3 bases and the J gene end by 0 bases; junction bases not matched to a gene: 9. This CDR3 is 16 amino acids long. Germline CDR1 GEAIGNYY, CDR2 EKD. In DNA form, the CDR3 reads TGTGCCTGTGACGATCTTGGGGGACACTACACCGATAAACTCATCTTT. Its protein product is CACDDLGGHYTDKLIF.

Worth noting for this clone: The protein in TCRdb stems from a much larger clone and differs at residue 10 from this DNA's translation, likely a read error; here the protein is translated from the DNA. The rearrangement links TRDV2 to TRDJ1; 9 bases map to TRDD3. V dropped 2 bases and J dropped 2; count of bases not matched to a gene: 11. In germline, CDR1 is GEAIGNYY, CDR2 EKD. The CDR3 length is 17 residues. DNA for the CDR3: TGTGCCTGTGACAGCCTGAGGGGGATACACGGGACCGATAAACTCATCTTT. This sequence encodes CACDSLRGIHGTDKLIF.

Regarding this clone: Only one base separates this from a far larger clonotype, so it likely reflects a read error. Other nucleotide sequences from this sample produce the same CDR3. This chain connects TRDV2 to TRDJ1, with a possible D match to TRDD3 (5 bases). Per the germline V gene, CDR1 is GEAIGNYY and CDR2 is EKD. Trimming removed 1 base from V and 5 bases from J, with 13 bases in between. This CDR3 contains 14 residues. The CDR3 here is CACDTVGETDKLIF. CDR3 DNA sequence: TGTGCCTGTGACACAGTTGGGGAAACAGATAAACTCATCTTT.

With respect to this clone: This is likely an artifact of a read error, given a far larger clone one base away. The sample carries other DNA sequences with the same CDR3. CDR3 in DNA: TGTGCCTGTGACGGCCTCCCTACTGGGGGAAAGTACACCGATAAACTCATCTTT. This encodes CACDGLPTGGKYTDKLIF. The rearrangement uses TRDV2 and TRDJ1, with TRDD3 matching 9 bases. The CDR3 runs 18 residues. Germline CDR1 is GEAIGNYY and CDR2 is EKD. Trimming removed 3 bases from V and 0 bases from J; junction bases left unmatched: 13.